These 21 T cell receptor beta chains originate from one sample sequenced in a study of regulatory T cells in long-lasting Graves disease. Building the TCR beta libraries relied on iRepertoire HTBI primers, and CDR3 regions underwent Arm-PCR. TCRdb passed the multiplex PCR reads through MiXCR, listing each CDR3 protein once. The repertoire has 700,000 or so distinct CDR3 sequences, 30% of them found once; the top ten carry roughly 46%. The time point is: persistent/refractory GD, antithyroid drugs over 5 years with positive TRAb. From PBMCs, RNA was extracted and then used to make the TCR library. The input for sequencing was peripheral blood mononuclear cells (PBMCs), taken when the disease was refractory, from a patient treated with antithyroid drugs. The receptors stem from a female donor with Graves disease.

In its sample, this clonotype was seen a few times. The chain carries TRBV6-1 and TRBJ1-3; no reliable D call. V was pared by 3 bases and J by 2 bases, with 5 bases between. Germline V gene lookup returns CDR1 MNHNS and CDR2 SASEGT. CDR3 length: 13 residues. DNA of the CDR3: TGTGCCAGCAGTGATACCGCTGGAAACACCATATATTTT. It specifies CASSDTAGNTIYF.

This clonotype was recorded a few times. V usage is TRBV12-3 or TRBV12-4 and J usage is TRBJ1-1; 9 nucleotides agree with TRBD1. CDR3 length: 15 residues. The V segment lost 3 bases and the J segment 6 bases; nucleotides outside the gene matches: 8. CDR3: CASSFPHRGRAEAFF. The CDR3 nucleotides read TGTGCCAGCAGTTTTCCCCACAGGGGGCGAGCTGAAGCTTTCTTT.

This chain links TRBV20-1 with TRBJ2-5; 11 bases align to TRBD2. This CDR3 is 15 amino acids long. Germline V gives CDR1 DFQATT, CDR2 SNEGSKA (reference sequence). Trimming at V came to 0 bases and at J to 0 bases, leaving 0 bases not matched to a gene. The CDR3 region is CSARDSGRDQETQYF. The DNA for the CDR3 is TGCAGTGCTAGAGATAGCGGGAGGGACCAAGAGACCCAGTACTTC.

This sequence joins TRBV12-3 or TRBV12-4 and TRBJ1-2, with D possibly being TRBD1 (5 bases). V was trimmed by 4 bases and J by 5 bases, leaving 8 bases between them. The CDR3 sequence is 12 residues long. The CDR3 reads CASSSTDYGYTF. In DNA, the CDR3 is TGTGCCAGCAGTTCGACAGATTATGGCTACACCTTC.

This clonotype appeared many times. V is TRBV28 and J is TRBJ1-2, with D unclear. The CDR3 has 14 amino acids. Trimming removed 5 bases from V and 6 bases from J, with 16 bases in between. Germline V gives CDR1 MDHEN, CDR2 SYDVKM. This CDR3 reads CASSDRFFSHGYTF. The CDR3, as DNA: TGTGCCAGCAGTGACCGATTCTTTTCCCATGGCTACACCTTC.

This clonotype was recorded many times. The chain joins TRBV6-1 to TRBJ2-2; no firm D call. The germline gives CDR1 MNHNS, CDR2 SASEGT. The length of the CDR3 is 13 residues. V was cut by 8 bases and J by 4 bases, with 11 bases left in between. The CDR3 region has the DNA TGTGCCAGCGCTTCGGACGGCACCGGGGAGCTGTTTTTT. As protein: CASASDGTGELFF.

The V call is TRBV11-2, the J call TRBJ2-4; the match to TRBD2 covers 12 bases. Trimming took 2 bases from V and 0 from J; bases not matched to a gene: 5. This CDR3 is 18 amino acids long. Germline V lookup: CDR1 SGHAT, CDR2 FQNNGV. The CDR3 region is CASSLRLAGVLAKNIQYF. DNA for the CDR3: TGTGCCAGCAGCTTAAGACTAGCGGGAGTGCTAGCCAAAAACATTCAGTACTTC. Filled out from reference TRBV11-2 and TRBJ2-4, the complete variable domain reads EAGVAQSPRYKIIEKRQSVAFWCNPISGHATLYWYQQILGQGPKLLIQFQNNGVVDDSQLPKDRFSAERLKGVDSTLKIQPAKLEDSAVYLCASSLRLAGVLAKNIQYFGAGTRLSVL.

The CDR3 loop reads CASSFNPTSPYEQYF. The CDR3 DNA sequence: TGTGCCAGCAGTTTTAATCCGACCTCACCCTACGAGCAGTACTTC. The V and J genes are TRBV12-3 or TRBV12-4 and TRBJ2-7; D is uncertain. V dropped 3 bases and J dropped 2 bases, with 14 bases sitting between them. This CDR3 region has 15 residues.

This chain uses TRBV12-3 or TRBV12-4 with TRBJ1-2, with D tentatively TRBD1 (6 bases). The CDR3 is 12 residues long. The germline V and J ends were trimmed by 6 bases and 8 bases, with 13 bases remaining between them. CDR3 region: CASRPAGEGYTF. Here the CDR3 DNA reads TGTGCCAGCAGACCGGCAGGGGAGGGCTACACCTTC.

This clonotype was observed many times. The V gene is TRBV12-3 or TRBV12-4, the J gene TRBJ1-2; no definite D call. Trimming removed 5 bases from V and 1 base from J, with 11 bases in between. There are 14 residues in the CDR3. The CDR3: CASSPRKDNYGYTF. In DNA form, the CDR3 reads TGTGCCAGCAGTCCCCGGAAAGATAACTATGGCTACACCTTC.

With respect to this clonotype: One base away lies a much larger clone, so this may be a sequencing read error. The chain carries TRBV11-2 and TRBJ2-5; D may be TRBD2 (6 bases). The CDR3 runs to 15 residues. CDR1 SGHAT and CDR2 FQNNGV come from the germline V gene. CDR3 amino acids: CARSLGTQNRETQYF. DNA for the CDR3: TGTGCCCGCAGCTTAGGGACTCAGAACCGGGAGACCCAGTACTTC.

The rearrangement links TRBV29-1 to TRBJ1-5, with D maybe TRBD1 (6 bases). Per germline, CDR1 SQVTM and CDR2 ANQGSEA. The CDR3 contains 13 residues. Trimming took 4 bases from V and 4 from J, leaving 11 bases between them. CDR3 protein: CSVGAGVNQPQHF. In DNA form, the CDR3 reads TGCAGCGTTGGGGCAGGGGTAAATCAGCCCCAGCATTTT.

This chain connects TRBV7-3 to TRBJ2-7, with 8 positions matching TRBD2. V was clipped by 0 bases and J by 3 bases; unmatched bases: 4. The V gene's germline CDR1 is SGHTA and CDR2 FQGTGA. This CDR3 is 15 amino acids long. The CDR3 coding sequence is TGTGCCAGCAGCTTAACGGGCGGGAGGTACTACGAGCAGTACTTC. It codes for CASSLTGGRYYEQYF.

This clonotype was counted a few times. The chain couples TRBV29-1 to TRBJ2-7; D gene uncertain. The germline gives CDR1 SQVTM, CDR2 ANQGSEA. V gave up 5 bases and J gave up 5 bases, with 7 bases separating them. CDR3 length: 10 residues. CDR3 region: CSVRADEQYF. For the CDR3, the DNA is TGCAGCGTTCGGGCGGACGAGCAGTACTTC.

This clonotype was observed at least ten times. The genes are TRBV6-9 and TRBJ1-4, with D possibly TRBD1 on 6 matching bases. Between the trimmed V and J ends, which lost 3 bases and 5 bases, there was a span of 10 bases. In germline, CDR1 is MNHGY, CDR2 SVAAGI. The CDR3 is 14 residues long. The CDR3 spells CASSYDRSNEKLFF. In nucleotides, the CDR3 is TGTGCCAGCAGTTACGACAGGTCGAATGAAAAACTGTTTTTT.

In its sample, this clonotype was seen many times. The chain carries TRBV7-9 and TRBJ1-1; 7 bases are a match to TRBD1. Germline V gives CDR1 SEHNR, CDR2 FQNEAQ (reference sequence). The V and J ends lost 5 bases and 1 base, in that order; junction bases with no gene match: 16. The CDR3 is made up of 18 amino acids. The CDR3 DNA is TGTGCCAGCAGCGTGCCGGGACAGCCGAGGAGTACGAACACTGAAGCTTTCTTT. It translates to CASSVPGQPRSTNTEAFF.

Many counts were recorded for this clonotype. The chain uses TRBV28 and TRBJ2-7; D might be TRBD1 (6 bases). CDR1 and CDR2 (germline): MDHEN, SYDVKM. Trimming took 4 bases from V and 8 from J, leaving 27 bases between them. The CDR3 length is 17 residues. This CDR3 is CASSSRSRQDVLRKQYF. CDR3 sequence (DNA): TGTGCCAGCAGTTCGCGATCCCGACAGGACGTTCTACGAAAGCAGTACTTC.

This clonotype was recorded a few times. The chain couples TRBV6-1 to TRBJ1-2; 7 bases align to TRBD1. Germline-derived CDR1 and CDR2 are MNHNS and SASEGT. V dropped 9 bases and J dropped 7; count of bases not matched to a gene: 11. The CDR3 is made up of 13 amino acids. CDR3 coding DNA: TGTGCCAGTGGGCCGACAGGGCTAAGTGGCTACACCTTC. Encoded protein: CASGPTGLSGYTF.

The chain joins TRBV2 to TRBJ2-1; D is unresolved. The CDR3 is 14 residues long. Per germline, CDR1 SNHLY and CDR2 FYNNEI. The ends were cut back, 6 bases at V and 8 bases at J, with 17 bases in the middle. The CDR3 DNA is TGTGCCAGCAGCTACGAAGGGTCCTTGGATGAGCAGTTCTTC. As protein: CASSYEGSLDEQFF.

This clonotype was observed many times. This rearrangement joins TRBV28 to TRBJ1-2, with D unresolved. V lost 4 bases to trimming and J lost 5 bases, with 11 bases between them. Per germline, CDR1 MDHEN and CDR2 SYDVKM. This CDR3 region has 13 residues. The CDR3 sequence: CASSSHGGYGYTF. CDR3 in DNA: TGTGCCAGCAGTTCCCACGGAGGTTATGGCTACACCTTC.

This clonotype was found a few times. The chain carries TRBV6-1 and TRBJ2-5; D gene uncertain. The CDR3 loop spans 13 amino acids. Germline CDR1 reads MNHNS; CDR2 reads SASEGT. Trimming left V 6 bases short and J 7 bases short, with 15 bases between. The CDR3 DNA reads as TGTGCCAGCAGCCGCGACACCGAAGGGACCCAGTACTTC. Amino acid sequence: CASSRDTEGTQYF.